The 22 T cell receptor beta chains below were found in one sample sequenced in a study of blood T cell repertoires in COVID-19. Generated by immunoSEQ multiplex PCR, the TCRdb table keeps only in-frame clones and is missing some. The sample holds about 130,000 clones; approximately 80% are singletons and the top ten take approximately 6%. The sample consisted of PBMCs or T cells enriched from blood (not recorded which). These receptors were taken from a woman in her forties or fifties who had recovered from COVID-19.

The chain is built from TRBV30 and TRBJ1-6; D gene uncertain. CDR3 length equals 12 residues. Trimming pared 2 bases from V and 7 bases from J, leaving 6 bases between. The germline CDR1 and CDR2 sequences are GTSNPN and SVGIG (reference sequence). The CDR3 coding sequence is TGTGCCTGGAGTCTGACAAATTCACCCCTCCACTTT. Amino acid sequence: CAWSLTNSPLHF. Full variable domain (remainder filled in from reference TRBV30 and TRBJ1-6): SQTIHQWPATLVQPVGSPLSLECTVEGTSNPNLYWYRQAAGRGLQLLFYSVGIGQISSEVPQNLSASRPQDRQFILSSKKLLLSDSGFYLCAWSLTNSPLHFGNGTRLTVT.

The chain employs TRBV18 and TRBJ2-3; 8 nucleotides line up with TRBD2. This CDR3 has 17 residues. V lost 2 bases to trimming and J lost 2 bases; unmatched junction nucleotides: 9. Germline V gene lookup returns CDR1 KGHSH and CDR2 LQKENI. In nucleotides, the CDR3 is TGTGCCAGCTCACCAAATGGCGGGGGGACTTACACAGATACGCAGTATTTT. Translated, it gives CASSPNGGGTYTDTQYF.

This chain connects TRBV9 to TRBJ1-2, with D unresolved. Trimming shortened V by 2 bases and J by 1 base, and 9 bases separated the two germline ends. The CDR3 is 14 amino acids. Germline V gives CDR1 SGDLS, CDR2 YYNGEE. In DNA form, the CDR3 reads TGTGCCAGCAGCGTGGAGGGAAGTAACTATGGCTACACCTTC. It translates to CASSVEGSNYGYTF.

The chain has TRBV6-2 or TRBV6-3 and TRBJ2-2; tentatively, D is TRBD1 (8 bases). Germline assignment: CDR1 MNHEY and CDR2 SVGEGT. Trimming shortened V by 2 bases and J by 4 bases, and 11 bases separated the two germline ends. The CDR3 is 15 residues long. CDR3 sequence (DNA): TGTGCCAGCAGTTACAACAGGGGGGGCACCGGGGAGCTGTTTTTT. Translating it yields CASSYNRGGTGELFF.

The chain links TRBV6-2 or TRBV6-3 to TRBJ1-6, with a tentative D call TRBD1 (5 bases). This CDR3 spans 15 amino acids. Trimming stripped 0 bases from V and 8 bases from J, with 11 bases between. Per germline, CDR1 MNHEY and CDR2 SVGEGT. The CDR3 DNA is TGTGCCAGCAGTTACTCTCTCGGGGGGGATTCACCCCTCCACTTT. Residues: CASSYSLGGDSPLHF.

This sequence joins TRBV28 and TRBJ1-5; TRBD1 matches at 9 bases. The CDR3 sequence is 12 residues long. The ends lost 6 bases at V and 7 bases at J; junction bases unmatched: 1. Germline V gene data show CDR1 as MDHEN and CDR2 as SYDVKM. CDR3 nucleotide sequence: TGTGCCAGCAGGACAGGGGGACAGCCCCAGCATTTT. Its protein product is CASRTGGQPQHF.

The gene calls are TRBV28 and TRBJ1-5; TRBD1 is a possible D gene (5 bases). The V gene's germline CDR1 is MDHEN and CDR2 SYDVKM. Trimming removed 1 base from V and 1 base from J, with 14 bases in between. The CDR3 loop spans 17 amino acids. CDR3: CASSLSDSWGSNQPQHF. In nucleotides, the CDR3 is TGTGCCAGCAGTTTATCCGACAGCTGGGGAAGCAATCAGCCCCAGCATTTT.

This clone was detected only a few times. CDR3 DNA: TGTGCCAGCACCAAACGAAACAGGGATGGCTACACCTTC. This sequence encodes CASTKRNRDGYTF. V and J are TRBV6-6 and TRBJ1-2, with D possibly being TRBD1 (6 bases). The CDR3 loop spans 13 amino acids. In germline, CDR1 is MNHNY, CDR2 SVGAGI (reference sequence). The V end lost 7 bases, the J end lost 6 bases, and 15 bases lay between the germline ends.

The chain employs TRBV18 and TRBJ2-3; TRBD1 aligns across 7 bases. The germline gives CDR1 KGHSH, CDR2 LQKENI. V gave up 4 bases and J gave up 2 bases; unmatched junction bases: 9. The CDR3 sequence is 16 residues long. As DNA, the CDR3 is TGTGCCAGCTCACTAACGCCAGGGGGATACACAGATACGCAGTATTTT. Translating gives CASSLTPGGYTDTQYF.

The chain couples TRBV30 to TRBJ2-1; D not certain. This CDR3 comprises 16 residues. Trimming shortened V by 1 base and J by 7 bases, and 20 bases separated the two germline ends. Germline V gene data show CDR1 as GTSNPN and CDR2 as SVGIG (reference sequence). The CDR3 loop is CAWSALQRFFGNEQFF. CDR3 nucleotide sequence: TGTGCCTGGAGTGCATTACAGAGATTCTTTGGGAATGAGCAGTTCTTC.

The CDR3 DNA sequence: TGTGCCACCTTGGACAGGGGCGCCTACAATGAGCAGTTCTTC. Translated, it gives CATLDRGAYNEQFF. This chain links TRBV28 with TRBJ2-1, with 9 bases lining up with TRBD1. Losses at the gene ends were 10 bases for V and 2 bases for J; bases not matched to a gene: 6. The germline gives CDR1 MDHEN, CDR2 SYDVKM. This CDR3 has 14 residues.

This rearrangement joins TRBV20-1 to TRBJ2-3; the match to TRBD1 covers 10 bases. Trimming took 3 bases from V and 1 from J; bases not matched to a gene: 4. Germline V gives CDR1 DFQATT, CDR2 SNEGSKA (reference sequence). This CDR3 spans 15 amino acids. CDR3 DNA: TGCAGTGCTAGTGGGGACAGGGGACGCACAGATACGCAGTATTTT. As protein: CSASGDRGRTDTQYF.

This chain links TRBV5-6 with TRBJ2-4; maybe TRBD1 (6 bases). Looked up from germline, CDR1 is SGHDT and CDR2 is YYEEEE. V was pared by 3 bases and J by 1 base, with 11 bases between. The CDR3 consists of 15 residues. CDR3 DNA sequence: TGTGCCAGCAGCTCGTTACAGGGCGCCAAAAACATTCAGTACTTC. Encoded protein: CASSSLQGAKNIQYF.

This chain uses TRBV2 with TRBJ1-5; TRBD1 matches at 8 bases. CDR3 length: 15 amino acids. V was pared by 7 bases and J by 0 bases, with 5 bases of the junction left unmatched. The V gene's germline CDR1 is SNHLY and CDR2 FYNNEI. The CDR3 region has the DNA TGTGCCAGCACCCGGGGACAGGCTAGCAATCAGCCCCAGCATTTT. This encodes CASTRGQASNQPQHF.

The chain recombines TRBV5-5 with TRBJ1-6; TRBD1 might be the D (5 bases). V gave up 0 bases and J gave up 9 bases, with 13 bases separating them. This CDR3 spans 15 amino acids. From germline, CDR1 is SGHKS and CDR2 YYEKEE (reference sequence). As DNA, the CDR3 is TGTGCCAGCAGCTTGGCGGCGGGGCAGGGTTCACCCCTCCACTTT. Protein: CASSLAAGQGSPLHF.

V and J are TRBV9 and TRBJ1-6; 7 bases map to TRBD1. The CDR3 consists of 14 residues. With 0 bases clipped from V and 10 bases from J, the junction kept 4 bases outside the gene matches. The V gene's germline CDR1 is SGDLS and CDR2 YYNGEE. Written as DNA, the CDR3 is TGTGCCAGCAGCGTAGGACAGGGAGTGTCACCCCTCCACTTT. Its protein is CASSVGQGVSPLHF.

V gene TRBV27 combines with J gene TRBJ1-1; the match to TRBD1 covers 10 bases. Germline assignment: CDR1 MNHEY and CDR2 SMNVEV (reference sequence). V lost 5 bases, J lost 6 bases, and 6 bases stayed unmatched. This CDR3 region has 14 residues. DNA for the CDR3: TGTGCCAGCAGTCTCACCGGGACAGGGGCTGAAGCTTTCTTT. Amino acid sequence: CASSLTGTGAEAFF.

The rearrangement uses TRBV27 and TRBJ1-2; 9 bases fit TRBD1. With V trimmed by 0 bases and J by 6 bases, 2 bases remained unmatched. Germline CDR1 reads MNHEY; CDR2 reads SMNVEV (reference sequence). The CDR3 runs 14 residues. The CDR3 loop reads CASSLSGTGNGYTF. The CDR3 nucleotides read TGTGCCAGCAGTTTATCCGGGACAGGGAATGGCTACACCTTC.

This clone turned up a few times. The chain uses TRBV7-2 and TRBJ2-1; 8 bases line up with TRBD1. The CDR3 consists of 15 residues. V lost 3 bases and J lost 6; bases outside the gene matches: 7. The germline V gene has CDR1 SGHTA and CDR2 FQGNSA. The CDR3 loop is CASSFGQGTFNEQFF. The CDR3 region has the DNA TGTGCCAGCAGCTTCGGACAGGGTACTTTCAATGAGCAGTTCTTC.

The V gene is TRBV2, the J gene TRBJ1-2; D perhaps matches TRBD1 (5 bases). The CDR3 covers 16 residues. Trimming removed 1 base from V and 5 bases from J, with 17 bases in between. Looked up from germline, CDR1 is SNHLY and CDR2 is FYNNEI. The CDR3 DNA sequence: TGTGCCAGCAGTGAAGTGGCAGGGCTCCCAGGGTATGGCTACACCTTC. Residues: CASSEVAGLPGYGYTF.

A few counts support this clone. The V gene is TRBV3-1 (or the pseudogene TRBV3-2), the J gene TRBJ1-2; 8 positions match TRBD1. After removal of 2 bases from V and 6 bases from J, the junction contained 8 bases not matched to a gene. The CDR3 covers 15 residues. The germline V gene encodes CDR1 LGHDT and CDR2 YNNKEL (reference sequence). The CDR3 nucleotides read TGTGCCAGCAGCCAAAAGGACAGGGCTAGAGATGGCTACACCTTC. The encoded protein is CASSQKDRARDGYTF.

About this clone itself: One junction end does not reproduce the germline sequence, and a read error may be involved. The chain recombines TRBV28 with TRBJ1-2; the D is unclear. Per germline, CDR1 MDHEN and CDR2 SYDVKM. This CDR3 region has 12 residues. In nucleotides, the CDR3 is TGTGCCAGCACCCCCAACAACTACGGCTACACCTTC. This gives the protein CASTPNNYGYTF.